This T cell receptor (beta chain) was observed in a study of T cell changes during pregnancy in multiple sclerosis. Sequenced by immunoSEQ multiplex PCR; TCRdb stores in-frame clones only, minus some. The table lists roughly 30,000 clones, 85% of them singletons, with 8% to 9.5% in the top ten. Trimming removed 7 bases at V and 4 bases at J, with 16 bases between. Germline CDR1 reads GTSNPN; CDR2 reads SVGIG (reference sequence). The CDR3 totals 13 residues. The sequencing used CD8+ T cells from peripheral blood mononuclear cells, collected after pregnancy. V is TRBV30 and J is TRBJ1-2, with TRBD1 as a possible D gene (5 bases). The TCR sequence derives from a female donor with multiple sclerosis, enrolled in a pregnancy study. CDR3 region: CASSPTGLYGYTF. The CDR3 DNA reads as TGTGCCTCCTCCCCAACAGGTCTCTATGGCTACACCTTC. The full variable domain, with the rest looked up from reference TRBV30 and TRBJ1-2, is SQTIHQWPATLVQPVGSPLSLECTVEGTSNPNLYWYRQAAGRGLQLLFYSVGIGQISSEVPQNLSASRPQDRQFILSSKKLLLSDSGFYLCASSPTGLYGYTFGSGTRLTVV.